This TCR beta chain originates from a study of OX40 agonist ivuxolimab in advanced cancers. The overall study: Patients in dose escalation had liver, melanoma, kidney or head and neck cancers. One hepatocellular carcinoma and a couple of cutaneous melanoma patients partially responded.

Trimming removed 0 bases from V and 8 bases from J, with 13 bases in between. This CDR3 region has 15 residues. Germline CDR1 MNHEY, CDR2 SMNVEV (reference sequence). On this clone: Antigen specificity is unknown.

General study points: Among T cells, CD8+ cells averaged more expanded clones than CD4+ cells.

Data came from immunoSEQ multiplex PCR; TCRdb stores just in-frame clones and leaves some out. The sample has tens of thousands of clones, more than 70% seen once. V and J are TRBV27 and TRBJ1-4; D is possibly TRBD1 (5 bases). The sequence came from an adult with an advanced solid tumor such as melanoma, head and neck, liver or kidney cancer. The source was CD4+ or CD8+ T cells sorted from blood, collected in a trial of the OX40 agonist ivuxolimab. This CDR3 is CASSLSRQGKEKLFF. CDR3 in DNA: TGTGCCAGCAGTTTATCCCGCCAGGGCAAAGAAAAACTGTTTTTT.